This T cell receptor beta chain was documented in a study of T cell responses to AZD1222 COVID-19 vaccine. TCRdb's table, derived via immunoSEQ multiplex PCR, lists solely in-frame clones and lacks some. The sample yields about 140,000 clones, around 89% seen once. Overall study findings and caveats: Clonal diversity may have been underestimated, and the donors were mostly white British, with more females than males.

Points on this clone: Antigen: not known.

V was clipped by 5 bases and J by 0 bases; unmatched bases: 12. Per the germline V gene, CDR1 is KGHSH and CDR2 is LQKENI. The CDR3 has 17 residues. This rearrangement joins TRBV18 to TRBJ1-2, with 7 bases fitting TRBD1. The sequence derives from an adult in good health. Sample: peripheral blood, taken on day 0 of AZD1222 vaccination. The CDR3, as DNA: TGTGCCAGCTCAGCAGACAGGGACATCGGACCTAACTATGGCTACACCTTC. It yields the protein CASSADRDIGPNYGYTF.